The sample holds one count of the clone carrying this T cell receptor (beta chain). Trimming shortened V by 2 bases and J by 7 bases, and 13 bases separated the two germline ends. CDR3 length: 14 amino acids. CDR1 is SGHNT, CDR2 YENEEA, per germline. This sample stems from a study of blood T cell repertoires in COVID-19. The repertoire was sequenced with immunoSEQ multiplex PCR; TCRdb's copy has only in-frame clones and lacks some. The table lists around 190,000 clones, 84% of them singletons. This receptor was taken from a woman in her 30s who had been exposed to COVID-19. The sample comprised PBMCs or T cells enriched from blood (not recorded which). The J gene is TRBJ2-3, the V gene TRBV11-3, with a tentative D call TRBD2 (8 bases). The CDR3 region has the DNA TGTGCCAGCAGCTTACGGGAGGGGGCGAATACGCAGTATTTT. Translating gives CASSLREGANTQYF.